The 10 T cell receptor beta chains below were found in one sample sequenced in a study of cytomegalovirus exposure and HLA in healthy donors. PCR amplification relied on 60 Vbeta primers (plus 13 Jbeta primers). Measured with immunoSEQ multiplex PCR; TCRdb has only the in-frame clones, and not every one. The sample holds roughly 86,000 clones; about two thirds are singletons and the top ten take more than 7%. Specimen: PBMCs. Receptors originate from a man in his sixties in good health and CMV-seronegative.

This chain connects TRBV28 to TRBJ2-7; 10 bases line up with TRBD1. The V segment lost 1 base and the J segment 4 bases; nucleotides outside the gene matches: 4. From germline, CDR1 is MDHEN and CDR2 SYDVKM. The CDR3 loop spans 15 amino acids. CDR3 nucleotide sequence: TGTGCCAGCAGTTTATTAGGGGACAGGGGTTACGAGCAGTACTTC. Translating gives CASSLLGDRGYEQYF. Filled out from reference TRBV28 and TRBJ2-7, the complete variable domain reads DVKVTQSSRYLVKRTGEKVFLECVQDMDHENMFWYRQDPGLGLRLIYFSYDVKMKEKGDIPEGYSVSREKKERFSLILESASTNQTSMYLCASSLLGDRGYEQYFGPGTRLTVT.

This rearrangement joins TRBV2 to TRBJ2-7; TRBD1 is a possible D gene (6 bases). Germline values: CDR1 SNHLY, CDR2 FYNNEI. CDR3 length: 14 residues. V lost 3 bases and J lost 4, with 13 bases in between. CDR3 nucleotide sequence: TGTGCCAGCAGTGACGCACAGGGCAGATACGAGCAGTACTTC. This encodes CASSDAQGRYEQYF.

Here the CDR3 DNA reads TGTGCCAGCAGCTCAGGGTGGGCCCAACCCGAAGAGACCCAGTACTTC. Translated, it gives CASSSGWAQPEETQYF. This chain uses TRBV5-6 with TRBJ2-5; TRBD1 might be the D (5 bases). Germline lookup yields CDR1 SGHDT and CDR2 YYEEEE. The CDR3 spans 16 residues. Between the trimmed V and J ends, which lost 3 bases and 3 bases, there was a span of 18 bases.

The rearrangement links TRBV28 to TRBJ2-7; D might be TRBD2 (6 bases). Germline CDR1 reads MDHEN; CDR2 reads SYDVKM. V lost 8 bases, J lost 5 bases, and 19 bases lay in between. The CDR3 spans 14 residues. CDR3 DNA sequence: TGTGCCAGCGGGGCACTCGGGGGTAGTCACGAGCAGTACTTC. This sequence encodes CASGALGGSHEQYF.

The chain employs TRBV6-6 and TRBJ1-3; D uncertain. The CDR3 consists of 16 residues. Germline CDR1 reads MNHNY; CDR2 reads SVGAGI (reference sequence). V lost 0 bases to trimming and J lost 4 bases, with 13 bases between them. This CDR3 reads CASSYSIGVSGNTIYF. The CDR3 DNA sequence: TGTGCCAGCAGTTACTCCATCGGGGTATCAGGAAACACCATATATTTT.

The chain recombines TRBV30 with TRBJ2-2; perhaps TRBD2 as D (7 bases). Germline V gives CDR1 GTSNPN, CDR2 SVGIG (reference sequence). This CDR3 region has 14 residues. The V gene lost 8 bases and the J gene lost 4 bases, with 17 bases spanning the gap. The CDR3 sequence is CASRGGPGTGELFF. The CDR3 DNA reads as TGTGCCAGCCGCGGGGGCCCGGGCACCGGGGAGCTGTTTTTT.

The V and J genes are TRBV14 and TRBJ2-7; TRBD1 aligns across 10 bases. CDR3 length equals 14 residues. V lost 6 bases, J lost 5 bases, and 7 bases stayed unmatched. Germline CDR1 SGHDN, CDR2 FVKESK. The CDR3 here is CASRKRDRGHEQYF. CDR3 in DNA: TGTGCCAGCAGGAAGCGGGACAGGGGACACGAGCAGTACTTC.

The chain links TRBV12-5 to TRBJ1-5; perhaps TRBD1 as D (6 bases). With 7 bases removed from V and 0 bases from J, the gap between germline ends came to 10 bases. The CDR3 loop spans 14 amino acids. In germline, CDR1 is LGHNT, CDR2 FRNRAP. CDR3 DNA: TGTGCTAGTGCCCCAGGGGTTAGCAATCAGCCCCAGCATTTT. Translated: CASAPGVSNQPQHF. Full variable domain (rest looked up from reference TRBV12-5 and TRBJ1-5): DARVTQTPRHKVTEMGQEVTMRCQPILGHNTVFWYRQTMMQGLELLAYFRNRAPLDDSGMPKDRFSAEMPDATLATLKIQPSEPRDSAVYFCASAPGVSNQPQHFGDGTRLSIL.

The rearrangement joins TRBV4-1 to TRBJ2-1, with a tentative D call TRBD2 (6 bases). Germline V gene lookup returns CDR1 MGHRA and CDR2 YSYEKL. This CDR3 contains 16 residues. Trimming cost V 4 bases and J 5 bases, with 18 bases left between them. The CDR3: CASSRPGARFNNEQFF. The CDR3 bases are TGCGCCAGCAGCCGACCGGGAGCGCGCTTTAACAATGAGCAGTTCTTC.

DNA of the CDR3: TGTGCCAGCAGCCCGGGGACATCGGCTGGAAACACCATATATTTT. This gives the protein CASSPGTSAGNTIYF. The chain links TRBV5-4 to TRBJ1-3; possibly TRBD1 for D (6 bases). Germline lookup yields CDR1 SGHNT and CDR2 YYREEE (reference sequence). V was clipped by 4 bases and J by 2 bases, with 13 bases between them. CDR3 size: 15 residues.